The clone carrying this T cell receptor beta chain was seen repeatedly, ten times or more. Its antigen is undetermined. Each CDR3 protein is one row after TCRdb ran MiXCR on the RACE reads. This sample has under 400,000 distinct CDR3 sequences, with roughly 4.6% found just once. The data are from a study of human T cells and chemical hapten exposure. Time point defined: pre-sensitization, week 0. As to treatment: therapeutic diphenylcyclopropenone sensitization with weekly scalp DPC. General study points: Controls had significantly fewer large CDR3 similarity clusters than were formed by expanded TCRs.

Germline assignment: CDR1 MNHEY and CDR2 SVGAGI. V gave up 5 bases and J gave up 3 bases, with 13 bases separating them. This CDR3 has 14 residues. The chain carries TRBV6-5 and TRBJ1-1; D remains unclear. Sequencing used whole blood, obtained in connection with sensitization to the hapten diphenylcyclopropenone (DPC). This TCR was recovered from a woman aged 45-59 years with alopecia areata. Some clones in this sample may be carry-over from other donors' samples. The CDR3 sequence is CASSRRVQDTEAFF. Written as DNA, the CDR3 is TGTGCCAGCAGTCGGAGGGTCCAGGACACTGAAGCTTTCTTT.